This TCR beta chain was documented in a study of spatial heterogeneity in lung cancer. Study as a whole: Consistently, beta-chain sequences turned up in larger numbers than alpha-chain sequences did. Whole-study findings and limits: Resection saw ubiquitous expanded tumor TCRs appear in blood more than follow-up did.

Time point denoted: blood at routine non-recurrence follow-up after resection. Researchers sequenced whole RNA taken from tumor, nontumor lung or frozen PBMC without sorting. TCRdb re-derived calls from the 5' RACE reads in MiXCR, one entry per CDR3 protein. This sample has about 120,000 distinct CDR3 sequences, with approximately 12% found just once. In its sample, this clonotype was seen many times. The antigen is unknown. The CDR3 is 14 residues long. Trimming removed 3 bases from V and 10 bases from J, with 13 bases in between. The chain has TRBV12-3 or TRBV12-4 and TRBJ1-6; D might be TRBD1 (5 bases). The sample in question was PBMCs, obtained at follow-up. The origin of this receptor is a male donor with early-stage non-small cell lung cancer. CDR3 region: CASSFGLRGSPLHF. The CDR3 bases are TGTGCCAGCAGTTTTGGACTTCGGGGCTCACCCCTCCACTTT.